These T cell receptor beta chains were read from a single sample in a study of cytomegalovirus exposure and HLA in healthy donors. The assay was immunoSEQ multiplex PCR, and TCRdb's table has in-frame clones only and misses some. Among over 55,000 clones listed, about 80% were seen once. The source material was PBMCs. Receptor source: a man aged 35-49 years in good health and CMV-seronegative. Each CDR3 is given with its conserved first and last residue. The D gene is left open where the match is weak. Clone size is not always given. Where it is, it says once, few, many or a class for expanded clones.

CDR3 length	D gene	V gene	clone size	J gene	CDR3 protein	CDR3 DNA
15	NA	TRBV5-1	NA	TRBJ2-7	CASSLTANEPYEQYF	TGCGCCAGCAGCTTGACAGCTAACGAACCCTACGAGCAGTACTTC
11	NA	TRBV11-2	NA	TRBJ2-5	CASSARETQYF	TGTGCCAGCAGCGCTAGGGAGACCCAGTACTTC
19	TRBD1	TRBV7-9	NA	TRBJ2-6	CASSFGTGSDLSGANVLTF	TGTGCCAGCAGCTTTGGGACAGGGAGTGACTTATCTGGGGCCAACGTCCTGACTTTC
14	TRBD1	TRBV2	NA	TRBJ1-1	CASTRGQGNTEAFF	TGTGCCAGCACCCGGGGACAGGGGAACACTGAAGCTTTCTTT
14	NA	TRBV18	NA	TRBJ2-3	CASSPLETKNTQYF	TGTGCCAGCTCACCACTAGAAACTAAGAATACGCAGTATTTT
13	TRBD1	TRBV5-4	NA	TRBJ1-2	CASRRKGARGYTF	TGTGCCAGCAGAAGGAAGGGGGCGCGCGGCTACACCTTC
13	NA	TRBV5-4	NA	TRBJ1-6	CASSLVRGAPLHF	TGTGCCAGCAGCTTGGTCCGCGGGGCTCCCCTCCACTTT
17	NA	TRBV4-2	few	TRBJ1-4	CASSQEPPLGGSEKLFF	TGTGCCAGCAGCCAAGAACCTCCCTTGGGGGGGTCTGAAAAACTGTTTTTT
15	NA	TRBV11-2	NA	TRBJ1-1	CASSLISGMNTEAFF	TGTGCCAGCAGCTTAATATCGGGGATGAACACTGAAGCTTTCTTT
13	NA	TRBV6-5	few	TRBJ1-5	CASSYSSVQPQHF	TGTGCCAGCAGTTACTCATCGGTTCAGCCCCAGCATTTT
14	NA	TRBV7-9	NA	TRBJ1-1	CASSLVEVNTEAFF	TGTGCCAGCAGCTTAGTAGAGGTGAACACTGAAGCTTTCTTT
16	NA	TRBV5-1	NA	TRBJ2-1	CASSLVQGAGVNEQFF	TGCGCCAGCAGCTTGGTCCAGGGGGCGGGAGTGAATGAGCAGTTCTTC
18	NA	TRBV15	NA	TRBJ2-2	CATSRDFGTPKNTGELFF	TGTGCCACCAGCAGAGACTTCGGGACTCCGAAGAACACCGGGGAGCTGTTTTTT
15	NA	TRBV4-2	NA	TRBJ1-2	CASSQDTGSSYGYTF	TGTGCCAGCAGCCAAGATACAGGGAGTAGCTATGGCTACACCTTC
16	TRBD1	TRBV7-9	NA	TRBJ1-6	CASADRGSNYNSPLHF	TGTGCCAGCGCAGACAGGGGGTCAAACTATAATTCACCCCTCCACTTT
13	NA	TRBV2	NA	TRBJ2-5	CASRWAAQETQYF	TGTGCCAGCAGGTGGGCCGCACAAGAGACCCAGTACTTC